The next 13 T cell receptor beta chains were all read from a single sample in a study of sequential checkpoint blockade in melanoma (dated by TCRdb to the late 2010s). Read against the paper, the sample's treatment or condition label means: randomized to nivolumab then ipilimumab (arm A) or the reverse (arm B). Libraries were built with the immunoSEQ multiplex PCR assay. TCRdb's version of the immuneACCESS table is confined to in-frame rearrangements and falls short of the full clone set. An unresolved V gene accounts for under half of the shortfall where checked; the remainder is of unknown origin. The sample contains 40,000 or so clones, roughly a third of them found a single time. 1.6% of the sample rests with the top ten. This specimen consisted of tumor tissue (inferred from file names), obtained from a patient given nivolumab and ipilimumab in sequence. These TCRs come from a human donor with melanoma.

The chain is built from TRBV6-8 and TRBJ1-3; D gene ambiguous. The CDR3 has 16 residues. V gave up 0 bases and J gave up 0 bases, with 9 bases separating them. The germline V gene encodes CDR1 MNHGY and CDR2 SAAAGT. CDR3 nucleotide sequence: TGTGCCAGCAGTTACTCCGGGGTTCACTCTGGAAACACCATATATTTT. As protein: CASSYSGVHSGNTIYF.

This clone was seen many times. This chain links TRBV11-3 with TRBJ2-7, with TRBD2 matching over 9 bases. The CDR3 spans 17 residues. V trimming: 3 bases; J trimming: 0 bases; junction bases outside the gene matches: 9. Germline V gene lookup returns CDR1 SGHNT and CDR2 YENEEA. In DNA, the CDR3 is TGTGCCAGCAGCTTGCGGCTAGCGGGGTCAAACTCCTACGAGCAGTACTTC. Amino acid sequence: CASSLRLAGSNSYEQYF. Using reference TRBV11-3 and TRBJ2-7 for the parts outside the CDR3, the full variable domain is EAGVVQSPRYKIIEKKQPVAFWCNPISGHNTLYWYLQNLGQGPELLIRYENEEAVDDSQLPKDRFSAERLKGVDSTLKIQPAELGDSAVYLCASSLRLAGSNSYEQYFGPGTRLTVT.

A few counts support this clone. This chain uses TRBV15 with TRBJ2-3; 11 bases agree with TRBD2. The CDR3 contains 15 residues. Germline V CDR1 and CDR2: LNHNV, YYDKDF (reference sequence). V lost 5 bases to trimming and J lost 3 bases; unmatched junction nucleotides: 4. The DNA of the CDR3 is TGTGCCACCAGCTATAGCGGGGGGGCTACAGATACGCAGTATTTT. Its protein product is CATSYSGGATDTQYF.

Details on this clone: Its ends do not fully match the called genes, so a read error is possible. The chain employs TRBV6-8 and TRBJ1-5; TRBD1 is a possible D gene (5 bases). Germline CDR1 reads MNHGY; CDR2 reads SAAAGT. The CDR3 runs to 13 residues. DNA of the CDR3: TGTGCCAGCAGTGACTCTGGGGGTCAGCCCCAGCATTTT. This sequence encodes CASSDSGGQPQHF.

The rearrangement uses TRBV11-3 and TRBJ1-1; D possibly corresponds to TRBD1 (5 bases). The germline V gene encodes CDR1 SGHNT and CDR2 YENEEA. This CDR3 has 14 amino acids. V shed 2 bases and J shed 4 bases, with 11 bases lying between them. The CDR3 DNA reads TGTGCCAGCAGCTTATCAAGGGGAGGCACTGAAGCTTTCTTT. This codes for CASSLSRGGTEAFF. The variable domain in full, completed from reference TRBV11-3 and TRBJ1-1, reads EAGVVQSPRYKIIEKKQPVAFWCNPISGHNTLYWYLQNLGQGPELLIRYENEEAVDDSQLPKDRFSAERLKGVDSTLKIQPAELGDSAVYLCASSLSRGGTEAFFGQGTRLTVV.

The V and J genes are TRBV12-5 and TRBJ2-1; the match to TRBD2 covers 13 bases. This CDR3 is built from 13 residues. Per germline, CDR1 LGHNT and CDR2 FRNRAP. In DNA form, the CDR3 reads TGTGCCAGCGGAACTAGCGGGGGGGCTGAGCAGTTCTTC. Translating it yields CASGTSGGAEQFF.

Many counts were recorded for this clone. The chain links TRBV28 to TRBJ2-6, with 11 nucleotides matching TRBD1. The CDR3 covers 18 residues. J was trimmed by 2 bases and V by 5 bases; bases with no gene match: 8. CDR1 MDHEN and CDR2 SYDVKM come from the germline V gene. The CDR3 DNA reads as TGTGCCAGCAGTCTCCCCGGGACAGGGGGAACTGGGGCCAACGTCCTGACTTTC. Protein: CASSLPGTGGTGANVLTF.

This clone was picked up a small number of times. The chain employs TRBV7-6 and TRBJ2-2; D unresolved. This CDR3 contains 15 residues. The V end lost 1 base, the J end lost 6 bases, and 12 bases lay between the germline ends. Germline V gene sequence: CDR1 SGHVS, CDR2 FNYEAQ. In DNA form, the CDR3 reads TGTGCCAGCAGCTTAGTGGGAAAGGCGTCCGGGGAGCTGTTTTTT. Translating gives CASSLVGKASGELFF.

This sequence joins TRBV9 and TRBJ2-1, with 9 nucleotides matching TRBD2. CDR1 SGDLS and CDR2 YYNGEE come from the germline V gene. The ends lost 9 bases at V and 8 bases at J; junction bases unmatched: 15. The CDR3 length is 15 residues. The CDR3 region is CATSRAGGPGDEQFF. The CDR3 DNA follows: TGTGCCACCTCCCGTGCGGGAGGGCCTGGGGATGAGCAGTTCTTC.

The chain carries TRBV19 and TRBJ1-1; D is unresolved. This CDR3 region has 14 residues. V lost 5 bases and J 2 bases, leaving 12 bases between the germline ends. Germline CDR1 is LNHDA and CDR2 is SQIVND (reference sequence). This chain's CDR3 is CASSHVEKNTEAFF. The CDR3 DNA sequence: TGTGCCAGTAGTCATGTGGAGAAAAACACTGAAGCTTTCTTT. Looking up the rest from reference TRBV19 and TRBJ1-1 gives the full variable domain: DGGITQSPKYLFRKEGQNVTLSCEQNLNHDAMYWYRQDPGQGLRLIYYSQIVNDFQKGDIAEGYSVSREKKESFPLTVTSAQKNPTAFYLCASSHVEKNTEAFFGQGTRLTVV.

The chain is built from TRBV18 and TRBJ2-2; D call uncertain. This CDR3 comprises 15 residues. Trimming removed 1 base at V and 3 bases at J, with 9 bases between. Per germline, CDR1 KGHSH and CDR2 LQKENI. The CDR3 coding sequence is TGTGCCAGCTCACCACAGTCAGGACACACCGGGGAGCTGTTTTTT. It translates to CASSPQSGHTGELFF.

This clone was observed a handful of times. This chain joins TRBV6-8 and TRBJ1-3; no definite D call. Trimming removed 8 bases at V and 4 bases at J, with 18 bases between. Germline V gives CDR1 MNHGY, CDR2 SAAAGT. This CDR3 is 15 amino acids long. CDR3 residues: CASLNGRMSGNTIYF. CDR3 in DNA: TGTGCCAGCCTCAATGGGCGGATGTCGGGAAACACCATATATTTT.

The J gene is TRBJ1-1, the V gene TRBV18; weak D call: TRBD1 (5 bases). The CDR3 runs to 20 residues. Between the trimmed V and J ends, which lost 6 bases and 1 base, there was a span of 30 bases. Germline V gene lookup returns CDR1 KGHSH and CDR2 LQKENI. This CDR3 reads CASSSQILRGSPSTNTEAFF. The CDR3 DNA sequence: TGTGCCAGCTCCTCCCAAATACTTAGGGGCTCTCCCTCCACGAACACTGAAGCTTTCTTT.